This TCR beta chain was identified during a study of blood T cells in healthy people across ages. Study results and caveats: Leaving the PBMCs unsorted stopped any conclusive comparison of naive versus antigen-experienced cells.

Together with a sample-barcoded 5' primer, a J-beta primer mix was included in a second PCR lasting about 6 to 11 cycles. One entry per CDR3 protein, called by TCRdb with MiXCR from the 5' RACE reads. The sample includes 450,000 to 650,000 distinct CDR3 sequences, under 30% seen only once; the top ten take around 10%. CDR1 and CDR2 from the germline V gene are MNHEY and SVGAGI. The CDR3 loop spans 14 amino acids. Germline trimming cut 11 bases from V and 4 bases from J; bases unmatched to any gene: 12. Donors each provided around 9 milliliters of peripheral blood. This clonotype was picked up a small number of times. Antigen: not known. The same sample was also used in a study of T cells of mothers and their children. From that report: All extracted RNA went into cDNA synthesis, about 1.6 ug per 15 ul.

The clonotype comes from a boy aged 10-17 years in good health. The V call is TRBV6-5, the J call TRBJ1-2; 8 positions match TRBD1. Source material: blood. DNA of the CDR3: TGTGCCGTACGGGTCTCAGGGGGCGGCTATGGCTACACCTTC. Translating gives CAVRVSGGGYGYTF.